This TCR beta chain was captured by sequencing in a study of response to subunit inactivated influenza vaccine. TCRdb re-called the RT-PCR reads through MiXCR, storing one row per CDR3 protein. Among some 570,000 distinct CDR3 sequences listed, approximately 10% were seen once. This clonotype came up many times. CDR1 SGHRS and CDR2 YFSETQ come from the germline V gene. The ends were cut back, 5 bases at V and 1 base at J, with 16 bases in the middle. CDR3 length equals 16 residues. These data were also filed under a second study, of T cells expressing NK-cell markers. This second study says: The cDNA for TCR beta came from 5'RACE template switching with UMIs. Dominant NKG2C+ clonotypes were found to form about 1.0-7.5% of CD8+ T cells in six donors. Whether expanded NKG2C-expressing T cell clones recognize HCMV is unknown.

J is TRBJ2-1 and V is TRBV5-1; D may match TRBD1 or TRBD2 (5 bases each). This sequence originates from a man between 45 and 60 years old who received an inactivated influenza vaccine. The sequences come from PBMCs from blood, collected on the day of vaccination. CDR3 nucleotide sequence: TGCGCCAGCAGACCTGGGGGTTCAGAGTCCTACAATGAGCAGTTCTTC. Translated, it gives CASRPGGSESYNEQFF. Based on the CDR3 plus reference TRBV5-1 and TRBJ2-1, the full variable domain is KAGVTQTPRYLIKTRGQQVTLSCSPISGHRSVSWYQQTPGQGLQFLFEYFSETQRNKGNFPGRFSGRQFSNSRSEMNVSTLELGDSALYLCASRPGGSESYNEQFFGPGTRLTVL.